This paragraph covers one TCR beta chain sequence. This record belongs to a study of cytomegalovirus exposure and HLA in healthy donors. CDR1 is KGHSH and CDR2 is LQKENI in the germline V gene. This CDR3 spans 15 amino acids. The PCR ran on 60 Vbeta and 13 Jbeta primers. Profiling relied on immunoSEQ multiplex PCR, and the TCRdb table lists in-frame clones only, not all of them. This table has roughly 51,000 clones, 81% appearing once. The origin of this receptor is a boy aged 5 to 17 in good health and CMV-seropositive. Input material: PBMCs. V is TRBV18 and J is TRBJ2-5; a weak D match, TRBD2 (7 bases). The tail of the sequence fits TRBJ2-7 better, so the J call may be wrong. DNA of the CDR3: TGTGCCAGCTCACCCGGGGGGCCGAGCTCCTACGAGCAGTACTTC. It yields the protein CASSPGGPSSYEQYF.